This T cell receptor (beta chain) was profiled in a study of shared clonotypes between healthy human individuals. The germline V gene encodes CDR1 SGHTA and CDR2 FQGNSA. V was clipped by 0 bases and J by 6 bases; unmatched bases: 5. There are 16 residues in the CDR3. The assay used deep level. Here immunoSEQ multiplex PCR was the method, and the copy in TCRdb shows in-frame clones only, minus some. Of some 2.1 million clones in the sample, roughly 94% were seen once. Sequences were obtained from naive CD4+ T cells sorted from blood. Specified subset: CD45RA+ positively selected. V and J are TRBV7-2 and TRBJ2-1, with 10 nucleotides matching TRBD2. The TCR sequence derives from a man aged 18 to 29 in good health. The DNA of the CDR3 is TGTGCCAGCAGCTTAGCGACAGCGGGGGGGCTCAATGAGCAGTTCTTC. It translates to CASSLATAGGLNEQFF. The variable domain in full, completed from reference TRBV7-2 and TRBJ2-1, reads GAGVSQSPSNKVTEKGKDVELRCDPISGHTALYWYRQSLGQGLEFLIYFQGNSAPDKSGLPSDRFSAERTGGSVSTLTIQRTQQEDSAVYLCASSLATAGGLNEQFFGPGTRLTVL.